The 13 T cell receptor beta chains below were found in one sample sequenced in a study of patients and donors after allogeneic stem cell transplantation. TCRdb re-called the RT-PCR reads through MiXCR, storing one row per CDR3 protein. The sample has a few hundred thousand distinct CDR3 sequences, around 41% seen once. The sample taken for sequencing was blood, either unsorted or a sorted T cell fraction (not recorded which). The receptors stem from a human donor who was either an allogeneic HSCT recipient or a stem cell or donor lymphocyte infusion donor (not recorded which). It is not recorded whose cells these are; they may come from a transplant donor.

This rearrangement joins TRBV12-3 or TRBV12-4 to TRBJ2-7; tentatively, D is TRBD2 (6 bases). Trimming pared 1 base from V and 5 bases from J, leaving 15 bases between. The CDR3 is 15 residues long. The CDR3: CASSLGWDGGDEQYF. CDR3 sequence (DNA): TGTGCCAGCAGTTTAGGGTGGGACGGAGGGGACGAGCAGTACTTC.

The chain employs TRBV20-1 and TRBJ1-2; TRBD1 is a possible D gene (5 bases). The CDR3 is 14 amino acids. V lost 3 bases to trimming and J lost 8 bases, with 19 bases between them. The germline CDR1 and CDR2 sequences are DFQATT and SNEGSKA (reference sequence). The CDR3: CSASLGRAFRGYTF. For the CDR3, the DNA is TGCAGTGCTAGTCTCGGCAGGGCCTTTCGGGGCTACACCTTC.

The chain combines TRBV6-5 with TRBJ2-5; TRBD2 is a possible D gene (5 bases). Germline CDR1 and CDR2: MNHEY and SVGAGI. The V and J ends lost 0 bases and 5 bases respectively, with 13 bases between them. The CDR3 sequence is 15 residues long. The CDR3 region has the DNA TGTGCCAGCAGTTACTCGTCGGGATTGGGGGAGACCCAGTACTTC. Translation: CASSYSSGLGETQYF.

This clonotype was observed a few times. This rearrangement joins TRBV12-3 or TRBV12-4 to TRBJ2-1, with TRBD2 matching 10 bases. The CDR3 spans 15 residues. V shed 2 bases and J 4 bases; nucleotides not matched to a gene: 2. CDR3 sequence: CASSLLAGGYNEQFF. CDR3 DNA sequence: TGTGCCAGCAGTTTATTAGCGGGGGGTTACAATGAGCAGTTCTTC.

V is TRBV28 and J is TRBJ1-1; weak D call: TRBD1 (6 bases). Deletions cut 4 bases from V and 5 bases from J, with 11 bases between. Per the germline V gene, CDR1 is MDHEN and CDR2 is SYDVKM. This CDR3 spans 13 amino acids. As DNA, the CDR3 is TGTGCCAGCAGTTCACCCAGGGGAACTGAAGCTTTCTTT. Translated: CASSSPRGTEAFF.

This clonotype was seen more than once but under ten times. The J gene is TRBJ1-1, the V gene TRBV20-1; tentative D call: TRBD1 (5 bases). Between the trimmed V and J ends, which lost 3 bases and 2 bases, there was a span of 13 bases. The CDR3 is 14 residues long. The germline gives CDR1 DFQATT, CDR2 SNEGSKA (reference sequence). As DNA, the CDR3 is TGCAGTGCTAGCAGGGTGGCGGGAAACACTGAAGCTTTCTTT. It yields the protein CSASRVAGNTEAFF.

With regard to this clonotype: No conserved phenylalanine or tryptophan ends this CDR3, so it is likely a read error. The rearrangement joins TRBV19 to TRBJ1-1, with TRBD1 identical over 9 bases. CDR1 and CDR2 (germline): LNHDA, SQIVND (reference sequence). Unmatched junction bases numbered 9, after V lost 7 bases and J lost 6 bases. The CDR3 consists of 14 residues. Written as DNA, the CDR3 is TGTGCCAGTATCGATCCGGGACAGGGACCTGAAGCTTTCTTG. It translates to CASIDPGQGPEAFL.

The CDR3 region has the DNA TGTGCCAGCAGCTTGGAGCCTAGTGGGCCCGGGGAGCTGTTTTTT. This gives the protein CASSLEPSGPGELFF. The rearrangement joins TRBV5-6 to TRBJ2-2; no firm D call. The V and J ends lost 0 bases and 6 bases respectively, with 12 bases between them. Germline-derived CDR1 and CDR2 are SGHDT and YYEEEE. The length of the CDR3 is 15 residues.

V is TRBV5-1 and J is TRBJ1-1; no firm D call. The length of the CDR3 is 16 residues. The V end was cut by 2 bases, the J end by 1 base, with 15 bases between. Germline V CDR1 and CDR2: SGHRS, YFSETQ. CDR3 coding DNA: TGCGCCAGCAGCTTACACTCGGACCTAAGGAACACTGAAGCTTTCTTT. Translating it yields CASSLHSDLRNTEAFF.

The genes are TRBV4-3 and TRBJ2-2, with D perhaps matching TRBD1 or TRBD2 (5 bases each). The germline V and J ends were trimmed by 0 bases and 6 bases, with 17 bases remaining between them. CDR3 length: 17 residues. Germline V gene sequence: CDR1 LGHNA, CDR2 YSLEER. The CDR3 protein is CASSQDGAGSRAGELFF. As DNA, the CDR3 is TGCGCCAGCAGCCAAGACGGCGCGGGTTCCAGGGCCGGGGAGCTGTTTTTT.

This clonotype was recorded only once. The chain's CDR3 is CATSWGPNRYNEQFF. Written as DNA, the CDR3 is TGTGCCACCAGTTGGGGGCCGAACCGCTACAATGAGCAGTTCTTC. The chain links TRBV15 to TRBJ2-1; tentatively, D is TRBD1 (6 bases). This CDR3 region has 15 residues. V lost 6 bases, J lost 3 bases, and 15 bases lay in between. Germline CDR1 and CDR2: LNHNV and YYDKDF (reference sequence).

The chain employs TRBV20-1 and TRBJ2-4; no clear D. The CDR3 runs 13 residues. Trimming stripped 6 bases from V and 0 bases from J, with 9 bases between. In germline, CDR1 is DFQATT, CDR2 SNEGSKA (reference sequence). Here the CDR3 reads CSALLVAKNIQYF. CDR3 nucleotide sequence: TGCAGTGCCCTGTTGGTAGCCAAAAACATTCAGTACTTC.

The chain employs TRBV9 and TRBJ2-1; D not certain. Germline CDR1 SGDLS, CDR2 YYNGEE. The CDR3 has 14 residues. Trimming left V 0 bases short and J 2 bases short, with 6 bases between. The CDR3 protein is CASSVVTAYNEQFF. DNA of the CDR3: TGTGCCAGCAGCGTAGTTACAGCCTACAATGAGCAGTTCTTC.